This TCR beta chain was sequenced during a study of technical replicates of blood from several donors. TCRdb's copy holds only in-frame clones and misses some; the assay was immunoSEQ multiplex PCR. This table holds 56,000 or so clones, about 93% found once. With 4 bases removed from V and 2 bases from J, the gap between germline ends came to 12 bases. The CDR3 extends over 14 amino acids. Germline-derived CDR1 and CDR2 are MGHDK and SYGVNS. The sequenced material came from PBMCs. This receptor was obtained from a human donor in good health. Some clones in this sample may be carry-over from other donors' samples. This sequence joins TRBV25-1 and TRBJ2-7; TRBD1 is a possible D gene (6 bases). The CDR3 DNA reads TGTGCCAGCAGTGGCGGACAGAGTCCCTACGAGCAGTACTTC. It is translated as CASSGGQSPYEQYF.